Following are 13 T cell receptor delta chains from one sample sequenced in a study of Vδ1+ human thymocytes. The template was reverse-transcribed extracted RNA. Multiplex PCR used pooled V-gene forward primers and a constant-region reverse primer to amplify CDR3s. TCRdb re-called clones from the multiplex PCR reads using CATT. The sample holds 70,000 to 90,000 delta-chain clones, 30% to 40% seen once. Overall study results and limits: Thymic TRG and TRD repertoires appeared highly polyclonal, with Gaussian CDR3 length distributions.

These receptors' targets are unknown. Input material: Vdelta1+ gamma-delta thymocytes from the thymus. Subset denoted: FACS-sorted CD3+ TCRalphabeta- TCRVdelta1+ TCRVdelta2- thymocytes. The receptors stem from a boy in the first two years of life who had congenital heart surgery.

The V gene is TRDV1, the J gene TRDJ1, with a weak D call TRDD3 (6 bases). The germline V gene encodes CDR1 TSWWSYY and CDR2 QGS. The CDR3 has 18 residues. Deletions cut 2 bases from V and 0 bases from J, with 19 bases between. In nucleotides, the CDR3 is TGTGCTCTTGGGGAAACTGTATCACGGGGATTCTACACCGATAAACTCATCTTT. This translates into CALGETVSRGFYTDKLIF.

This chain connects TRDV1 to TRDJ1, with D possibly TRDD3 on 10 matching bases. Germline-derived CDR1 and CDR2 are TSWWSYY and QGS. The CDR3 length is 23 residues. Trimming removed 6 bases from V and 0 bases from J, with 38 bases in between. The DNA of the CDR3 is TGTGCTCTTGGAGGGCACAACCTTCCTACATATCCTGGGGGATATGGAAACACCGATAAACTCATCTTT. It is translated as CALGGHNLPTYPGGYGNTDKLIF.

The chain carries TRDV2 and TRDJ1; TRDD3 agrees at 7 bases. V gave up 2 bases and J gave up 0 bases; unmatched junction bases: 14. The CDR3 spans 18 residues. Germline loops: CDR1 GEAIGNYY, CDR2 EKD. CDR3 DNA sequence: TGTGCCTGTGACAATCGGGGATATCTCCTTATTCACACCGATAAACTCATCTTT. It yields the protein CACDNRGYLLIHTDKLIF.

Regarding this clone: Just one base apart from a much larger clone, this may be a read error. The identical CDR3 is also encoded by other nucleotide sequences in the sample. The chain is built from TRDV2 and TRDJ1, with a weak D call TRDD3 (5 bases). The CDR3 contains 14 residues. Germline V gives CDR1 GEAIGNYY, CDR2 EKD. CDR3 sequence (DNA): TGTGCCTGTGACACCTTTCGGATAGAGGATAAACTAATCTTT. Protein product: CACDTFRIEDKLIF.

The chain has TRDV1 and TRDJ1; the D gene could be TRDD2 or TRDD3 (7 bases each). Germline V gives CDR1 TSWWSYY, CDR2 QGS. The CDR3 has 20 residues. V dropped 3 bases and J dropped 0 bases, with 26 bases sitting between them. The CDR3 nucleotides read TGTGCTCTTGGGGATCCAATCCTTCCTCCCTGGGGGTCGTACACCGATAAACTCATCTTT. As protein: CALGDPILPPWGSYTDKLIF.

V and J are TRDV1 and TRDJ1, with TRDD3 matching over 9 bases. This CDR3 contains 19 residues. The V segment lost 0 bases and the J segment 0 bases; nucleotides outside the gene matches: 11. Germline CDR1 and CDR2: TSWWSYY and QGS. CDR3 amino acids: CALGELYPDWGTYTDKLIF. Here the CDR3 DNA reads TGTGCTCTTGGGGAACTATACCCCGACTGGGGGACCTACACCGATAAACTCATCTTT.

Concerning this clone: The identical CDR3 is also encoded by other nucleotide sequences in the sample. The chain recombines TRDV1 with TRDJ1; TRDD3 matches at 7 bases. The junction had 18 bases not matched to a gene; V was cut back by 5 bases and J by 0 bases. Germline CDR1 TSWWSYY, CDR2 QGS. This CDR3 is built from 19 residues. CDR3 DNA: TGTGCTCTTGGGAACCCCTTCACGCGGGATACCGCGTACACCGATAAACTCATCTTT. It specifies CALGNPFTRDTAYTDKLIF.

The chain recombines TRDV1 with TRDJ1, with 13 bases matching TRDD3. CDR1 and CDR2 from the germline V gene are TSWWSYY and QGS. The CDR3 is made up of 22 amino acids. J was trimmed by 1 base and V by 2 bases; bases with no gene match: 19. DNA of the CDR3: TGTGCTCTTGGGGAAAGCCGGCCTTCCTACCGAAACTGGGGGATACGCACCGATAAACTCATCTTT. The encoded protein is CALGESRPSYRNWGIRTDKLIF.

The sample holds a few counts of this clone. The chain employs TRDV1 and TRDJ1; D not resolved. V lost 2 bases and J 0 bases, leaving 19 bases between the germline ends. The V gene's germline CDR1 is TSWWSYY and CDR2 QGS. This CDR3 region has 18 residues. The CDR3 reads CALGEVRGHSLYTDKLIF. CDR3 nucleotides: TGTGCTCTTGGGGAAGTACGGGGCCATTCTCTTTACACCGATAAACTCATCTTT.

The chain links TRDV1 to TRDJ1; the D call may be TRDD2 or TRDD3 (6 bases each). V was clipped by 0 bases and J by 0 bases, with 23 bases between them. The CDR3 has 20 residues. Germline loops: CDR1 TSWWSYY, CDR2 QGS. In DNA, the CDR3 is TGTGCTCTTGGGGAACTGTTGCTCCTACGTTGGGGGGTGGACACCGATAAACTCATCTTT. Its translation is CALGELLLLRWGVDTDKLIF.

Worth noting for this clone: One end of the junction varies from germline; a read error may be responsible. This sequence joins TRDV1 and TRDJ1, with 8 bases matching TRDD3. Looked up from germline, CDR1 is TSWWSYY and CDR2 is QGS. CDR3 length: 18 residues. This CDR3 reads CALGKLAGVAGGHFKLIF. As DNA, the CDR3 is TGTGCTCTTGGGAAACTGGCGGGAGTCGCTGGGGGACACTTTAAACTCATCTTT.

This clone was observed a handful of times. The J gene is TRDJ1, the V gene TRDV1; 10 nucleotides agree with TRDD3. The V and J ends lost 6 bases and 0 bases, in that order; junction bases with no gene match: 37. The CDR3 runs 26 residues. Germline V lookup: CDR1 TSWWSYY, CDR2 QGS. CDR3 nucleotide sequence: TGTGCTCTTGGCCTGGCCCTCCTACGTCGCCTGGGGGGATACGGTTCACCCACCGAGTACACCGATAAACTCATCTTT. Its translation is CALGLALLRRLGGYGSPTEYTDKLIF.

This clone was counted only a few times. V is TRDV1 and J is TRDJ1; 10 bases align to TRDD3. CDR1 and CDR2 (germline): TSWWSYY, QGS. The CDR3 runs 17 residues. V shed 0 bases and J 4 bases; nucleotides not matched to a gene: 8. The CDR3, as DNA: TGTGCTCTTGGGGAACTGACGTATACTGGGGGATTCGATAAACTCATCTTT. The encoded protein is CALGELTYTGGFDKLIF.